Below, 26 T cell receptor beta chains from the same sample are listed, as sequenced in a study of T-cell reconstitution after alpha-beta-depleted transplantation in children. A library of TCRbeta sequences, prepared with unique molecular identifiers, was generated. Each CDR3 protein is one row after TCRdb ran MiXCR on the PCR reads. Of 110,000 or so distinct CDR3 sequences listed, around 6.4% are singletons. This specimen consisted of PBMCs, mostly from graft donor cells, obtained 360 days after TCRalphabeta/CD19-depleted stem cell transplant. The receptor set was obtained from a male patient between 2 and 15 years old who had a stem cell transplant for acute lymphoblastic leukemia, so the T cells may come from the graft donor.

This clonotype has ten or more counts. The chain recombines TRBV29-1 with TRBJ2-3, with 7 bases fitting TRBD2. The germline gives CDR1 SQVTM, CDR2 ANQGSEA. V lost 4 bases, J lost 2 bases, and 3 bases stayed unmatched. CDR3 length: 13 residues. Here the CDR3 DNA reads TGCAGCGTTGCGGGGGGTCACACAGATACGCAGTATTTT. Translated, it gives CSVAGGHTDTQYF.

This clonotype was seen many times. The V gene is TRBV11-2, the J gene TRBJ2-1; the D is unclear. The CDR3 runs 14 residues. V lost 3 bases, J lost 0 bases, and 6 bases lay in between. Germline-derived CDR1 and CDR2 are SGHAT and FQNNGV. The DNA for the CDR3 is TGTGCCAGCAGCTTTATCGACTCCTACAATGAGCAGTTCTTC. Its protein is CASSFIDSYNEQFF. Drawing the rest from reference TRBV11-2 and TRBJ2-1, the complete variable domain is EAGVAQSPRYKIIEKRQSVAFWCNPISGHATLYWYQQILGQGPKLLIQFQNNGVVDDSQLPKDRFSAERLKGVDSTLKIQPAKLEDSAVYLCASSFIDSYNEQFFGPGTRLTVL.

This clonotype has more than one count but fewer than ten. The V gene is TRBV12-5, the J gene TRBJ2-2; 7 nucleotides agree with TRBD1. Germline CDR1 LGHNT, CDR2 FRNRAP. This CDR3 has 16 amino acids. V lost 0 bases to trimming and J lost 1 base; unmatched junction nucleotides: 2. The DNA of the CDR3 is TGTGCTAGTGGTTTGGTAGGGGGCGGGAACACCGGGGAGCTGTTTTTT. This codes for CASGLVGGGNTGELFF.

This clonotype was detected ten times or more. This sequence joins TRBV5-1 and TRBJ1-1; D unclear. The CDR3 loop spans 15 amino acids. Trimming shortened V by 0 bases and J by 1 base, and 10 bases separated the two germline ends. The germline gives CDR1 SGHRS, CDR2 YFSETQ. This CDR3 reads CASSLEYGSNTEAFF. CDR3 nucleotides: TGCGCCAGCAGCTTGGAGTACGGTTCGAACACTGAAGCTTTCTTT.

This clonotype was counted between two and nine times. This chain joins TRBV3-1 and TRBJ2-3, with TRBD1 matching 7 bases. CDR3 size: 16 residues. CDR1 LGHDT and CDR2 YNNKEL come from the germline V gene (reference sequence). Unmatched junction bases numbered 7, after V lost 2 bases and J lost 2 bases. The CDR3 DNA sequence: TGTGCCAGCAGCCAACTCCAGACAGGGCCCACAGATACGCAGTATTTT. Its translation is CASSQLQTGPTDTQYF.

In its sample, this clonotype was seen a few times. The chain uses TRBV7-9 and TRBJ1-6, with D maybe TRBD1 (5 bases). The V gene's germline CDR1 is SEHNR and CDR2 FQNEAQ (reference sequence). V lost 1 base and J lost 7, with 14 bases in between. This CDR3 is built from 16 residues. CDR3 region: CASSLGRPGRNSPLHF. CDR3 in DNA: TGTGCCAGCAGCTTAGGTCGGCCAGGGAGGAATTCACCCCTCCACTTT.

The V call is TRBV29-1, the J call TRBJ1-1, with TRBD1 identical over 7 bases. The ends lost 3 bases at V and 5 bases at J; junction bases unmatched: 3. Germline V gene sequence: CDR1 SQVTM, CDR2 ANQGSEA. This CDR3 is 12 amino acids long. CDR3 region: CSVETGQTEAFF. Here the CDR3 DNA reads TGCAGCGTTGAGACAGGGCAGACTGAAGCTTTCTTT. Drawing the rest from reference TRBV29-1 and TRBJ1-1, the complete variable domain is SAVISQKPSRDICQRGTSLTIQCQVDSQVTMMFWYRQQPGQSLTLIATANQGSEATYESGFVIDKFPISRPNLTFSTLTVSNMSPEDSSIYLCSVETGQTEAFFGQGTRLTVV.

The table lists this clonotype with a few counts. The chain employs TRBV28 and TRBJ1-2; unclear D gene. In germline, CDR1 is MDHEN, CDR2 SYDVKM. Deletions cut 1 base from V and 4 bases from J, with 7 bases between. This CDR3 has 13 residues. CDR3 in amino acids: CASSLSPAYGYTF. The CDR3 nucleotides read TGTGCCAGCAGTTTATCACCTGCCTATGGCTACACCTTC.

This clonotype has only one observation. A much larger clone is a single base away; this may be a read error. The chain uses TRBV20-1 and TRBJ1-3, with a possible D match to TRBD1 (5 bases). V dropped 6 bases and J dropped 0 bases, with 9 bases sitting between them. Germline-derived CDR1 and CDR2 are DFQATT and SNEGSKA (reference sequence). The CDR3 has 13 residues. CDR3 residues: CSAERGSGNTIYF. The CDR3 DNA is TGCAGTGCGGAAAGGGGCTCTGGAAACACCATATATTTT.

This clonotype was counted only a few times. The chain joins TRBV7-9 to TRBJ2-7; D may correspond to TRBD1 or TRBD2 (5 bases each). Germline V gene data show CDR1 as SEHNR and CDR2 as FQNEAQ (reference sequence). CDR3 size: 14 residues. Deletions cut 5 bases from V and 0 bases from J, with 11 bases between. The CDR3 loop is CASSGWGTSYEQYF. CDR3 coding DNA: TGTGCCAGCAGCGGGTGGGGGACCTCCTACGAGCAGTACTTC.

The chain recombines TRBV6-2 or TRBV6-3 with TRBJ1-2; 8 nucleotides line up with TRBD1. The V and J ends lost 6 bases and 6 bases, in that order; junction bases with no gene match: 6. Per the germline V gene, CDR1 is MNHEY and CDR2 is SVGEGT. The CDR3 totals 13 residues. CDR3 nucleotide sequence: TGTGCCAGCAGCCTGACAGGGGAGCATGGCTACACCTTC. Protein: CASSLTGEHGYTF.

This clonotype has ten or more counts. The genes are TRBV10-3 and TRBJ2-2; D is tentatively TRBD1 or TRBD2 (6 bases each). Germline V gene sequence: CDR1 ENHRY, CDR2 SYGVKD. The CDR3 has 15 residues. Deletions cut 3 bases from V and 7 bases from J, with 15 bases between. This CDR3 reads CAISDRGRPVGELFF. Written as DNA, the CDR3 is TGTGCCATCAGTGACCGGGGGCGGCCGGTCGGGGAGCTGTTTTTT.

This clonotype was found a few times. The chain employs TRBV27 and TRBJ2-7; D call uncertain. The CDR3 contains 13 residues. Trimming took 5 bases from V and 6 from J, leaving 14 bases between them. Germline CDR1 reads MNHEY; CDR2 reads SMNVEV (reference sequence). CDR3 loop: CASSPPWTGEQYF. CDR3 coding DNA: TGTGCCAGCAGTCCACCTTGGACCGGCGAGCAGTACTTC.

The rearrangement joins TRBV11-2 to TRBJ2-7, with TRBD2 matching 7 bases. The CDR3 totals 15 residues. From germline, CDR1 is SGHAT and CDR2 FQNNGV. V dropped 4 bases and J dropped 6; count of bases not matched to a gene: 12. Here the CDR3 DNA reads TGTGCCAGCAGCTCCCGGACTAGAGGAGGGCTCGAGCAGTACTTC. Encoded protein: CASSSRTRGGLEQYF.

This sequence joins TRBV4-2 and TRBJ1-2; 11 nucleotides agree with TRBD1. V shed 3 bases, J shed 5 bases, and the junction held 2 bases outside the gene matches. CDR1 is LGHNA, CDR2 YNFKEQ, per germline. The CDR3 is 14 amino acids. CDR3 region: CASSHGTGGYGYTF. The CDR3 DNA follows: TGTGCCAGCAGCCATGGGACAGGGGGATATGGCTACACCTTC.

Notes on this clonotype: A much larger clone is a single base away; this may be a read error. The V call is TRBV7-2, the J call TRBJ1-1; the D gene is possibly TRBD1 (5 bases). Germline V CDR1 and CDR2: SGHTA, FQGNSA. The CDR3 is 14 amino acids. V was pared by 5 bases and J by 2 bases, with 12 bases between. CDR3 in DNA: TGTGCCAGCAGCCCAGGGTTGGTAAACACTGAAGCTTTCTTT. This codes for CASSPGLVNTEAFF. The full variable domain, in which reference TRBV7-2 and TRBJ1-1 provide the parts outside the CDR3, is GAGVSQSPSNKVTEKGKDVELRCDPISGHTALYWYRQSLGQGLEFLIYFQGNSAPDKSGLPSDRFSAERTGGSVSTLTIQRTQQEDSAVYLCASSPGLVNTEAFFGQGTRLTVV.

The chain carries TRBV6-1 and TRBJ1-1, with D unresolved. Germline V gene sequence: CDR1 MNHNS, CDR2 SASEGT. CDR3 length: 13 residues. The germline V and J ends were trimmed by 8 bases and 5 bases, with 15 bases remaining between them. CDR3 loop: CASHAARATEAFF. Here the CDR3 DNA reads TGTGCCAGCCACGCGGCAAGGGCAACTGAAGCTTTCTTT.

This chain links TRBV28 with TRBJ2-7, with D possibly being TRBD1 (6 bases). The V and J ends lost 10 bases and 2 bases respectively, with 33 bases between them. Germline CDR1 MDHEN, CDR2 SYDVKM. This CDR3 contains 19 residues. The CDR3 here is CAMGSRLISQGWPTYEQYF. CDR3 bases: TGTGCCATGGGCTCCCGTCTCATATCACAGGGATGGCCTACCTACGAGCAGTACTTC.

In its sample, this clonotype was seen a few times. The genes are TRBV11-2 and TRBJ1-5; 9 bases are shared with TRBD1. This CDR3 region has 15 residues. The germline V gene encodes CDR1 SGHAT and CDR2 FQNNGV. V was clipped by 6 bases and J by 5 bases; unmatched bases: 8. The CDR3 here is CASSRDREKDQPQHF. The CDR3 coding sequence is TGTGCCAGCAGTCGGGACAGGGAGAAGGATCAGCCCCAGCATTTT.

This clonotype was found many times. This chain joins TRBV9 and TRBJ2-5, with D tentatively TRBD1 (5 bases). This CDR3 comprises 14 residues. Germline CDR1 SGDLS, CDR2 YYNGEE. The ends were cut back, 0 bases at V and 4 bases at J, with 10 bases in the middle. In nucleotides, the CDR3 is TGTGCCAGCAGCGTAGGTTCAGGGATAGAGACCCAGTACTTC. This encodes CASSVGSGIETQYF.

The genes are TRBV7-2 and TRBJ2-7; no reliable D call. Trimming took 1 base from V and 2 from J, leaving 12 bases between them. The CDR3 spans 15 residues. The germline V gene encodes CDR1 SGHTA and CDR2 FQGNSA. CDR3 loop: CASSLELGSTYEQYF. DNA for the CDR3: TGTGCCAGCAGCTTAGAATTAGGGTCTACCTACGAGCAGTACTTC.

This clonotype was observed at least ten times. The DNA of the CDR3 is TGTGCCAGCAGTTTAGCACAGGCCTACGAGCAGTACTTC. It is translated as CASSLAQAYEQYF. This chain links TRBV12-3 or TRBV12-4 with TRBJ2-7, with a weak D call TRBD1 (5 bases). V dropped 0 bases and J dropped 2 bases, with 5 bases sitting between them. The CDR3 spans 13 residues.

A few counts support this clonotype. The CDR3 sequence is CASSPGTPAILTDTQYF. For the CDR3, the DNA is TGCGCCAGCAGCCCGGGGACACCAGCTATCCTCACAGATACGCAGTATTTT. This rearrangement joins TRBV4-3 to TRBJ2-3; tentatively, D is TRBD1 (6 bases). Germline CDR1 reads LGHNA; CDR2 reads YSLEER. The CDR3 has 17 amino acids. The V end lost 4 bases, the J end lost 2 bases, and 19 bases lay between the germline ends.

This clonotype was found many times. The CDR3 nucleotides read TGTGCCAGCAGCTTAGCGTGGCGGGAGAGAGAGACCCAGTACTTC. Translated, it gives CASSLAWRERETQYF. The chain combines TRBV7-9 with TRBJ2-5; TRBD2 matches at 7 bases. Germline-derived CDR1 and CDR2 are SEHNR and FQNEAQ (reference sequence). V dropped 0 bases and J dropped 4; count of bases not matched to a gene: 5. The CDR3 loop spans 15 amino acids.

This clonotype was seen ten or more times. The chain carries TRBV7-9 and TRBJ1-1; D perhaps matches TRBD1 (5 bases). CDR1 and CDR2 from the germline V gene are SEHNR and FQNEAQ (reference sequence). The ends were cut back, 3 bases at V and 6 bases at J, with 29 bases in the middle. CDR3 length: 19 residues. The CDR3 is CASSFLFKTGRGGSAEAFF. The CDR3 nucleotides read TGTGCCAGCAGCTTTCTTTTTAAAACGGGACGGGGGGGATCGGCTGAAGCTTTCTTT.

This clonotype was observed many times. The chain carries TRBV20-1 and TRBJ2-3; D remains unclear. CDR1 and CDR2 (germline): DFQATT, SNEGSKA (reference sequence). V lost 4 bases and J 9 bases, leaving 14 bases between the germline ends. The CDR3 length is 12 residues. The CDR3 loop reads CSATYPVQTQYF. As DNA, the CDR3 is TGCAGTGCTACCTACCCCGTACAGACGCAGTATTTT.